This TCR beta chain is from a study of T cell repertoires in cytomegalovirus infection. Study as a whole: Alongside well-studied HLA-B-restricted CMV epitopes, recently identified HLA-C-restricted CMV epitopes were also used. An indication of both CMV infection and matching HLA type came from public TCR beta signatures. Whole-study results and caveats: HLA-C-restricted CMV clonotypes gave the most frequent clonotype in two of eight donors.

On this clonotype itself: As yet, its antigen is unknown.

TCRdb used MiXCR to reprocess the reads, holding one entry per CDR3 protein. This repertoire shows 200,000 or so distinct CDR3 sequences, roughly two fifths found once; its top ten account for about 60%. With V trimmed by 5 bases and J by 0 bases, 8 bases remained unmatched. Germline lookup yields CDR1 SGHVS and CDR2 FQNEAQ. The CDR3 spans 16 residues. Here the sequenced sample was CD8+ T cells from cultured PBMCs, taken from culture after CMV antigen stimulation. The TCR comes from a human donor in good health (CMV status not recorded). Some clones in this sample may be carry-over from other donors' samples. The chain is built from TRBV7-8 and TRBJ2-7; 9 positions match TRBD2. The CDR3 DNA sequence: TGTGCCAGCAGCCCCGGGGCTAGCGGGGTCTCCTACGAGCAGTACTTC. This codes for CASSPGASGVSYEQYF.